A single sample is the source of the 30 T cell receptor beta chains below, sequenced in a study of T-cell reconstitution after alpha-beta-depleted transplantation in children listed by TCRdb under 2016. Library method: PCR. The listed sequencing device is Illumina HiSeq 2500. To normalize quantification of the TCRbeta repertoire, the TCR libraries were built with molecular barcoding that relied on unique molecular identifiers. The raw public data were reprocessed by TCRdb itself: fastp quality trimming at Q25, MiXCR clonotype calling, in-frame beta chains only. Every distinct CDR3 protein forms one entry, paired with its most common genes and DNA. For this sample the table gives approximately 45,000 distinct CDR3 sequences, of which around 56% were detected only once. Less than 45% of the sample is in the top ten clones. According to the study, the label for this sample's treatment or condition signals: allogeneic hematopoietic cell transplantation with graft depleted of TCRalphabeta T cells and CD19 B cells.

Sequenced here: peripheral blood, sampled before TCRalphabeta/CD19-depleted stem cell transplant. Receptor source: a boy under two years old with SCID, due to receive a stem cell transplant.

V usage is TRBV7-2 and J usage is TRBJ1-1; no firm D call. The length of the CDR3 is 15 residues. Germline V gene sequence: CDR1 SGHTA, CDR2 FQGNSA. Trimming pared 1 base from V and 4 bases from J, leaving 13 bases between. CDR3 coding DNA: TGTGCCAGCAGCTTAGAGTCAGGCTCTGGCACTGAAGCTTTCTTT. This sequence encodes CASSLESGSGTEAFF.

The chain couples TRBV28 to TRBJ2-7; D is unresolved. Germline CDR1 and CDR2: MDHEN and SYDVKM. This CDR3 contains 11 residues. Trimming stripped 8 bases from V and 3 bases from J, with 8 bases between. CDR3 in amino acids: CASSGGYEQYF. Here the CDR3 DNA reads TGTGCCAGCTCAGGTGGCTACGAGCAGTACTTC.

Concerning this clonotype: At one boundary the junction diverges from the germline segment, which might be a read error. This chain connects TRBV7-1 to TRBJ2-7; 7 bases map to TRBD2. Being an ORF, TRBV7-1 has a function that is uncertain. CDR3 size: 14 residues. The CDR3 nucleotides are TGTGCCAGCAGCCAGCGGGGAATCACCTACGAGCAGCACTTC. Its translation: CASSQRGITYEQHF.

This clonotype was seen more than once but under ten times. This chain links TRBV5-6 with TRBJ2-1; 8 bases fit TRBD1. The CDR3 sequence is 15 residues long. Looked up from germline, CDR1 is SGHDT and CDR2 is YYEEEE. With V trimmed by 4 bases and J by 5 bases, 8 bases remained unmatched. CDR3 nucleotides: TGTGCCAGCAGCCTTCCGGGACAGGATCACAATGAGCAGTTCTTC. Translation: CASSLPGQDHNEQFF.

A few counts support this clonotype. The J gene is TRBJ2-5, the V gene TRBV12-1; the table's D call, TRBD2, has no DNA check behind it. TRBV12-1 is noted as a pseudogene. This CDR3 contains 15 residues. The DNA of the CDR3 is TGTGCCAGCAGCTTTGAACTAGCGGGGGTAGAGACCCAGTACTTC. Residues: CASSFELAGVETQYF.

The chain recombines TRBV20-1 with TRBJ2-7, with D possibly being TRBD1 (5 bases). Germline V gene lookup returns CDR1 DFQATT and CDR2 SNEGSKA (reference sequence). CDR3 length: 14 residues. The V end lost 4 bases, the J end lost 2 bases, and 15 bases lay between the germline ends. The CDR3 DNA reads TGCAGTGCTACAGCGACAGAGAACACCTACGAGCAGTACTTC. The encoded protein is CSATATENTYEQYF.

The J gene is TRBJ1-2, the V gene TRBV4-1, with 8 bases that match TRBD1. CDR1 and CDR2 (germline): MGHRA, YSYEKL. CDR3 length equals 15 residues. The V and J ends lost 4 bases and 4 bases, in that order; junction bases with no gene match: 8. CDR3 protein: CASSPRTGLSYGYTF. CDR3 nucleotides: TGCGCCAGCAGCCCTCGGACAGGGTTATCCTATGGCTACACCTTC.

This chain links TRBV3-1 with TRBJ1-6; D is ambiguous. This CDR3 has 14 amino acids. CDR1 and CDR2 (germline): LGHDT, YNNKEL (reference sequence). V was cut by 2 bases and J by 6 bases, with 8 bases left in between. The chain's CDR3 is CASSQSPFNSPLHF. DNA for the CDR3: TGTGCCAGCAGCCAAAGTCCCTTTAATTCACCCCTCCACTTT.

The V and J genes are TRBV13 and TRBJ1-1, with 7 bases that match TRBD1. Germline CDR1 PRHDT, CDR2 FYEKMQ (reference sequence). Losses at the gene ends were 5 bases for V and 5 bases for J; bases not matched to a gene: 14. This CDR3 has 16 amino acids. In DNA form, the CDR3 reads TGTGCCAGCAGCCGGAACGAGAGGGGGCTCGGAACTGAAGCTTTCTTT. It encodes CASSRNERGLGTEAFF.

This clonotype was counted once. This chain links TRBV5-1 with TRBJ2-5, with 13 nucleotides matching TRBD2. The germline V gene encodes CDR1 SGHRS and CDR2 YFSETQ. Trimming took 1 base from V and 5 from J; bases not matched to a gene: 8. The CDR3 extends over 17 amino acids. Here the CDR3 reads CASSLTSGGALSETQYF. The DNA of the CDR3 is TGCGCCAGCAGCTTGACTAGCGGGGGGGCCTTGTCGGAGACCCAGTACTTC.

In its sample, this clonotype was seen a few times. The genes are TRBV6-2 or TRBV6-3 and TRBJ1-2; 7 nucleotides agree with TRBD1. From germline, CDR1 is MNHEY and CDR2 SVGEGT. The CDR3 is 16 residues long. V shed 2 bases, J shed 7 bases, and the junction held 13 bases outside the gene matches. The CDR3 sequence is CASSYRGVYRGAGYTF. The CDR3 nucleotides are TGTGCCAGCAGTTACCGCGGAGTTTACAGGGGAGCTGGCTACACCTTC.

The V and J genes are TRBV7-2 and TRBJ2-7; 13 bases are a match to TRBD2. The CDR3 extends over 16 amino acids. V was clipped by 2 bases and J by 5 bases; unmatched bases: 6. The germline V gene encodes CDR1 SGHTA and CDR2 FQGNSA. The chain's CDR3 is CASSLMGLAGRDEQYF. CDR3 coding DNA: TGTGCCAGCAGCTTAATGGGACTAGCGGGGAGGGACGAGCAGTACTTC.

The rearrangement links TRBV11-2 to TRBJ1-2; D gene ambiguous. CDR3 length: 15 amino acids. Trimming removed 3 bases from V and 3 bases from J, with 14 bases in between. CDR1 and CDR2 (germline): SGHAT, FQNNGV. The DNA of the CDR3 is TGTGCCAGCAGCTTGACACCCTCAACTGACTATGGCTACACCTTC. It encodes CASSLTPSTDYGYTF.

The J gene is TRBJ2-5, the V gene TRBV28; weak D call: TRBD1 (7 bases). CDR3 length: 15 residues. The V gene's germline CDR1 is MDHEN and CDR2 SYDVKM. Deletions cut 4 bases from V and 5 bases from J, with 17 bases between. CDR3 nucleotides: TGTGCCAGCAGTTCGGGACAGACTAGGTTGGAGACCCAGTACTTC. Translated: CASSSGQTRLETQYF.

V and J are TRBV20-1 and TRBJ2-1, with D unresolved. The CDR3 length is 15 residues. Trimming left V 3 bases short and J 4 bases short, with 16 bases between. Per the germline V gene, CDR1 is DFQATT and CDR2 is SNEGSKA (reference sequence). CDR3 amino acids: CSASPPSIGYNEQFF. CDR3 bases: TGCAGTGCTAGTCCCCCCAGCATCGGTTACAATGAGCAGTTCTTC.

This sequence joins TRBV6-5 and TRBJ1-1; D is uncertain. In germline, CDR1 is MNHEY, CDR2 SVGAGI. Trimming cost V 6 bases and J 0 bases, with 14 bases left between them. This CDR3 is 15 amino acids long. DNA for the CDR3: TGTGCCAGCAGATATGGGGAACAGATGAACACTGAAGCTTTCTTT. This encodes CASRYGEQMNTEAFF.

This clonotype showed up just a few times. The chain has TRBV7-2 and TRBJ1-5; a possible D gene is TRBD1 (5 bases). Germline V CDR1 and CDR2: SGHTA, FQGNSA. The CDR3 is made up of 15 amino acids. Between the trimmed V and J ends, which lost 0 bases and 5 bases, there was a span of 11 bases. CDR3 residues: CASSLARQPHQPQHF. CDR3 bases: TGTGCCAGCAGCTTAGCGCGACAGCCTCATCAGCCCCAGCATTTT.

This chain links TRBV18 with TRBJ2-1; perhaps TRBD2 as D (6 bases). The V end lost 5 bases, the J end lost 7 bases, and 15 bases lay between the germline ends. Looked up from germline, CDR1 is KGHSH and CDR2 is LQKENI. The CDR3 extends over 14 amino acids. CDR3 in amino acids: CASSSGLLNNEQFF. CDR3 bases: TGTGCCAGCTCATCGGGACTCCTGAATAATGAGCAGTTCTTC.

J is TRBJ2-7 and V is TRBV29-1; the match to TRBD1 covers 8 bases. Germline V gene sequence: CDR1 SQVTM, CDR2 ANQGSEA. The CDR3 runs to 14 residues. With 6 bases clipped from V and 1 base from J, the junction kept 8 bases outside the gene matches. This CDR3 reads CSVTGGDTSYEQYF. The DNA of the CDR3 is TGCAGCGTCACAGGGGGTGATACTTCCTACGAGCAGTACTTC.

This clonotype was seen a handful of times. The chain has TRBV7-2 and TRBJ2-5, with D perhaps TRBD2 (7 bases). The germline V and J ends were trimmed by 4 bases and 2 bases, with 17 bases remaining between them. Germline assignment: CDR1 SGHTA and CDR2 FQGNSA. CDR3 length: 16 residues. CDR3: CASSSFAGAYQETQYF. The CDR3, as DNA: TGTGCCAGCAGCTCCTTTGCGGGGGCGTATCAAGAGACCCAGTACTTC.

This clonotype was recorded a few times. This rearrangement joins TRBV6-4 to TRBJ2-2, with D unclear. The CDR3 consists of 13 residues. CDR1 and CDR2 (germline): MRHNA, SNTAGT. V was shortened by 0 bases and J by 4 bases, with 3 bases between the two germline ends. The CDR3 DNA reads TGTGCCAGCAGTGACTCAGCCACCGGGGAGCTGTTTTTT. As protein: CASSDSATGELFF.

The V call is TRBV5-5, the J call TRBJ2-7; TRBD1 matches 11 bases. The germline gives CDR1 SGHKS, CDR2 YYEKEE (reference sequence). The CDR3 is 15 residues long. After removal of 4 bases from V and 9 bases from J, the junction contained 12 bases not matched to a gene. The CDR3 DNA reads as TGTGCCAGCAGCCCGGGGACAGGGGGGATAGGCGTGCAGTACTTC. Protein: CASSPGTGGIGVQYF.

J is TRBJ1-1 and V is TRBV6-5; D remains unclear. CDR1 MNHEY and CDR2 SVGAGI come from the germline V gene. Trimming stripped 5 bases from V and 8 bases from J, with 9 bases between. The CDR3 spans 11 residues. The DNA for the CDR3 is TGTGCCAGCAGTCGGACGCGGGAAGCTTTCTTT. This codes for CASSRTREAFF.

This clonotype has a handful of counts. The V and J genes are TRBV6-2 or TRBV6-3 and TRBJ2-5; 10 bases fit TRBD2. The V gene's germline CDR1 is MNHEY and CDR2 SVGEGT. This CDR3 spans 15 amino acids. V shed 7 bases and J 6 bases; nucleotides not matched to a gene: 11. CDR3 region: CASTTRSGGIQTQYF. In DNA form, the CDR3 reads TGTGCCAGCACCACGCGTAGCGGGGGGATCCAGACCCAGTACTTC.

This chain uses TRBV5-1 with TRBJ2-7; D is possibly TRBD2 (6 bases). The CDR3 has 15 residues. With 0 bases removed from V and 7 bases from J, the gap between germline ends came to 17 bases. The germline CDR1 and CDR2 sequences are SGHRS and YFSETQ. CDR3 sequence reads: CASSLVFGQAGEQYF. The DNA of the CDR3 is TGCGCCAGCAGCTTGGTTTTCGGCCAGGCGGGAGAGCAGTACTTC.

A few counts support this clonotype. This chain joins TRBV7-6 and TRBJ2-2; no reliable D call. Germline V gene sequence: CDR1 SGHVS, CDR2 FNYEAQ. The V gene lost 0 bases and the J gene lost 5 bases, with 4 bases spanning the gap. The CDR3 sequence is 13 residues long. The CDR3 nucleotides are TGTGCCAGCAGCTTAGCGGTGACCGGGGAGCTGTTTTTT. This translates into CASSLAVTGELFF.

This chain connects TRBV6-4 to TRBJ2-3; a possible D gene is TRBD1 (5 bases). The CDR3 totals 15 residues. Germline V CDR1 and CDR2: MRHNA, SNTAGT. Trimming stripped 2 bases from V and 7 bases from J, with 16 bases between. For the CDR3, the DNA is TGTGCCAGCAGTGACAGGGGCGGAGCTCCTCATACGCAGTATTTT. Its translation is CASSDRGGAPHTQYF.

This clonotype was picked up a small number of times. The chain has TRBV5-5 and TRBJ1-5; 7 bases map to TRBD1. The length of the CDR3 is 15 residues. Germline V gene lookup returns CDR1 SGHKS and CDR2 YYEKEE (reference sequence). Trimming at V came to 5 bases and at J to 9 bases, leaving 14 bases not matched to a gene. Here the CDR3 DNA reads TGTGCCAGCAGTTGGGGACAGACCGAGGGTTGGCCCCAGCATTTT. Amino acid sequence: CASSWGQTEGWPQHF.

This clonotype was recorded only once. The chain is built from TRBV29-1 and TRBJ2-7; D unresolved. CDR3 length: 14 residues. Germline V gives CDR1 SQVTM, CDR2 ANQGSEA. V lost 0 bases and J lost 3, with 12 bases in between. CDR3 in amino acids: CSVEDRRRGYEQYF. The CDR3 nucleotides read TGCAGCGTTGAAGATAGGCGGAGAGGCTACGAGCAGTACTTC.

The chain is built from TRBV6-2 or TRBV6-3 and TRBJ2-4; possibly TRBD2 for D (6 bases). The length of the CDR3 is 14 residues. Trimming cost V 2 bases and J 8 bases, with 13 bases left between them. Germline-derived CDR1 and CDR2 are MNHEY and SVGEGT. The CDR3 reads CASSYTPPGDIQYF. Written as DNA, the CDR3 is TGTGCCAGCAGTTACACGCCTCCGGGAGACATTCAGTACTTC.